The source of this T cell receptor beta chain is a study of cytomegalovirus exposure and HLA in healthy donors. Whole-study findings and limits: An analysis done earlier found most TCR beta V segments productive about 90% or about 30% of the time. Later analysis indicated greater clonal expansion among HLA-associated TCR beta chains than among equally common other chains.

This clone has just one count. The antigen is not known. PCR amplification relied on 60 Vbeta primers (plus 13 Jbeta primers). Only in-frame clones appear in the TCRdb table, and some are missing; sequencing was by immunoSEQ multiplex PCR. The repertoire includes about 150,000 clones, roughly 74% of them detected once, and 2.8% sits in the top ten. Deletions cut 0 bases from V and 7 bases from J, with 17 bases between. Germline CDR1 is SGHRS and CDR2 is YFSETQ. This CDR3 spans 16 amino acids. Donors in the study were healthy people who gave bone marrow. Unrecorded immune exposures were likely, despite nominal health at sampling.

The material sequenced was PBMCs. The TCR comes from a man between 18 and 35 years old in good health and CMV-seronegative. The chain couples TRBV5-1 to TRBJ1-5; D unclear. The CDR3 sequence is CASSLERSGRYQPQHF. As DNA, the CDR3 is TGCGCCAGCAGCTTGGAGCGGTCGGGCAGATACCAGCCCCAGCATTTT.